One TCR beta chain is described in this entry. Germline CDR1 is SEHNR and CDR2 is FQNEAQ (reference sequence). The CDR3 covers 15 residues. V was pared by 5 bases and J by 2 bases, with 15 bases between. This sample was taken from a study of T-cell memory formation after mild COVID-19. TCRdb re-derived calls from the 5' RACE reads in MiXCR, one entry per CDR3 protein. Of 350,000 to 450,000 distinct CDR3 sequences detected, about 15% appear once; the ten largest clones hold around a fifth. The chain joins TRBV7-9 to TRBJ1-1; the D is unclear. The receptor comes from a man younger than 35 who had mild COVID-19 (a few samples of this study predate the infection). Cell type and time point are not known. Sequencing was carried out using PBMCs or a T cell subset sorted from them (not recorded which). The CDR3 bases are TGTGCCAGCAGCCTTGGTCAGACTTTTAACACTGAAGCTTTCTTT. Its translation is CASSLGQTFNTEAFF.